The rows below give T cell receptor beta chains drawn from one sample of a study of cytomegalovirus exposure and HLA in healthy donors. The protocol was immunoSEQ multiplex PCR, while the TCRdb copy is restricted to in-frame clones and leaves out a portion. The repertoire holds over 200,000 clones, around four fifths seen once, with around 5.6% in the top ten. The material sequenced was PBMCs. The receptors shown here come from a young woman in good health and CMV-seronegative. CDR3s leave out the opening cysteine and the closing phenylalanine or tryptophan.

>TRBJ2-1|TRBV19
ASSRREVHNEQF
>TRBJ2-1|TRBV9
ASSVSGRPSSYNEQF
>TRBJ2-7|TRBV30
AWSIGTGDYEQY
>TRBJ2-1|TRBV19
ASSKREDYNEQF
>TRBJ2-3|TRBV7-2
ASSSSDTQY
>TRBJ1-1|TRBV5-4
ASSLAGSANTEAF
>TRBJ2-7|TRBV10-1
ASSESPSGSVYEQY
>TRBJ1-2|TRBV6-5
ASSYGQGTYGYT
>TRBJ1-5|TRBV6-1
ASSVFRGLNQPQH
>TRBJ1-2|TRBV27
ASSFSPDSLWGYT
>TRBJ1-2|TRBV28
ASSRSAGEEGYT
>TRBJ2-2|TRBV7-7
ASSLATNTGELF
>TRBJ2-7|TRBV30
AWSDGEHRDEQY
>TRBJ2-4|TRBV10-2
ASSATGGAKNIQY
>TRBJ2-7|TRBV5-1
ASSSVPYEQY
>TRBJ1-1|TRBV6-5
ASSYSGTGATEAF
>TRBJ1-3|TRBV2
ASSATGSGNTIY
>TRBJ1-5|TRBV4-1
ASSQAGQSNQPQH
>TRBJ1-6|TRBV2
ASSEAGTGYNSPLH
>TRBJ1-2|TRBV19
ASSIGGGPGYT
>TRBJ1-2|TRBV7-9
ASSQAREYGYT
>TRBJ2-5|TRBV6-1
ASSGPGTVPETQY
>TRBJ1-5|TRBV19
ASSIVGPADQPQH
>TRBJ1-1|TRBV28
ASSPGTPNTEAF